The 4 T cell receptor delta chains given below trace back to one sample, sequenced in a study of gamma-delta T cells after stem cell transplantation. TCRdb re-called the RT-PCR reads through CATT. The sample includes thousands of delta-chain clones, about 17% of them seen just once. The sequenced sample consisted of gamma-delta T cells. These receptors all stem from a human donor. It is not recorded whose cells these are; they may come from a transplant donor.

As for this clone: At residue 6, the DNA translation does not agree with TCRdb's protein; the protein displayed here is the one encoded by the DNA. The J gene is TRDJ1, the V gene TRDV3, with 8 bases aligning to TRDD3. CDR3 length: 17 residues. Looked up from germline, CDR1 is TVYSNPD and CDR2 is GDNSRS (reference sequence). Losses at the gene ends were 2 bases for V and 3 bases for J; bases not matched to a gene: 17. The CDR3 region has the DNA TGTGCCTTTCTCCTACATGGGGGATTGAGTGGAGCCGATAAACTCATCTTT. This encodes CAFLLHGGLSGADKLIF.

The chain recombines TRDV1 with TRDJ1, with 10 nucleotides matching TRDD3. Germline CDR1 reads TSWWSYY; CDR2 reads QGS. The CDR3 runs 25 residues. Trimming took 0 bases from V and 0 from J; bases not matched to a gene: 28. The CDR3 DNA reads as TGTGCTCTTGGGGAACTAAGACCTCTTCGTGTGGCTGGGGGATATCGAGGCGATTACACCGATAAACTCATCTTT. The encoded protein is CALGELRPLRVAGGYRGDYTDKLIF.

This clone showed up just a few times. The chain links TRDV1 to TRDJ1, with TRDD3 matching over 7 bases. In germline, CDR1 is TSWWSYY, CDR2 QGS. This CDR3 region has 14 residues. The junction had 6 bases not matched to a gene; V was cut back by 8 bases and J by 0 bases. The CDR3 bases are TGTGCTCTTTGCCGGGGGATGTACACCGATAAACTCATCTTT. Protein sequence: CALCRGMYTDKLIF.

V is TRDV1 and J is TRDJ1; D perhaps matches TRDD2 (5 bases). Per the germline V gene, CDR1 is TSWWSYY and CDR2 is QGS. The V end lost 4 bases, the J end lost 0 bases, and 30 bases lay between the germline ends. The CDR3 has 21 residues. The CDR3: CALGVLPLCTATPAYTDKLIF. The DNA for the CDR3 is TGTGCTCTTGGGGTACTTCCCCTTTGTACTGCTACCCCGGCGTACACCGATAAACTCATCTTT.